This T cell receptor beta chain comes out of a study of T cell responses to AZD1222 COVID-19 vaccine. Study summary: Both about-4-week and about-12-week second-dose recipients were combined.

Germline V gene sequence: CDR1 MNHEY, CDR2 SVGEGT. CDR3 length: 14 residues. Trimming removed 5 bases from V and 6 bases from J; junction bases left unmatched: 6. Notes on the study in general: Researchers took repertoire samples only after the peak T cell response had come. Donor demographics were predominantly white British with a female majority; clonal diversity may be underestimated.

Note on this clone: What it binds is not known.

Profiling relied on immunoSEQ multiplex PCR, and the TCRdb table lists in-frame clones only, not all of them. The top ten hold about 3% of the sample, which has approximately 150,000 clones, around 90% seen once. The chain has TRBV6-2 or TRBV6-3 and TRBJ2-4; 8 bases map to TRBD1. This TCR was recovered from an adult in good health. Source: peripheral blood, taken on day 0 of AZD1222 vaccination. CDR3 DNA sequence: TGTGCCAGCAGTACTACCGGACAGGGAAACATTCAGTACTTC. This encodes CASSTTGQGNIQYF.